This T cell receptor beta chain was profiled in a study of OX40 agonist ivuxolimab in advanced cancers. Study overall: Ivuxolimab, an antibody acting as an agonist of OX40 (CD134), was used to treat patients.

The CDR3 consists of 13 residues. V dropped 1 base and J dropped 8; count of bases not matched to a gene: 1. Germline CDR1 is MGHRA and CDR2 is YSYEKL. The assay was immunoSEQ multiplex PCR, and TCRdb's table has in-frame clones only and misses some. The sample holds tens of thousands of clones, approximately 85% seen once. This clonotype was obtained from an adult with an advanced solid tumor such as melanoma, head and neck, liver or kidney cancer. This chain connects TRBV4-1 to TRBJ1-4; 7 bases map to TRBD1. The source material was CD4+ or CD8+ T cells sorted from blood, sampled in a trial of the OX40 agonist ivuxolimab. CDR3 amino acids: CASSQVRGEKLFF. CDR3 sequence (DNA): TGCGCCAGCAGCCAAGTCAGGGGGGAAAAACTGTTTTTT.